A few counts support the clone carrying this TCR beta chain. This entry comes from a study of T-cell reconstitution after alpha-beta-depleted transplantation in children. As it was prepared, the TCRbeta library received unique molecular identifiers. TCRdb re-called the PCR reads through MiXCR, storing one row per CDR3 protein. The data contain approximately 190,000 distinct CDR3 sequences, 7.5% to 9.5% of them singletons. Trimming took 0 bases from V and 4 from J; bases not matched to a gene: 2. The germline V gene encodes CDR1 LGHNA and CDR2 YSLEER. The CDR3 has 15 amino acids. The clonotype originates from a male patient between 2 and 10 years old who had a stem cell transplant for acute myeloid leukemia, so the T cells may come from the graft donor. The V call is TRBV4-3, the J call TRBJ2-2; 7 bases match TRBD1. The material sequenced was PBMCs, mostly from graft donor cells, taken 360 days after TCRalphabeta/CD19-depleted stem cell transplant. CDR3 in amino acids: CASSQEAGGTGELFF. In DNA, the CDR3 is TGCGCCAGCAGCCAAGAGGCAGGGGGCACCGGGGAGCTGTTTTTT.